Below, 8 T cell receptor beta chains from the same sample are listed, as sequenced in a study of shared clonotypes between healthy human individuals. Here immunoSEQ multiplex PCR was the method, and the copy in TCRdb shows in-frame clones only, minus some. Here the sample spans over a million clones, approximately 70% being singletons. Sequencing was carried out using memory CD4+ T cells sorted from blood. Subset reported: CD45RA-negative fraction. The receptors stem from a man in his late teens or twenties in good health.

This clone was recorded many times. The chain employs TRBV30 and TRBJ2-1; 7 nucleotides agree with TRBD1. Germline-derived CDR1 and CDR2 are GTSNPN and SVGIG (reference sequence). Trimming at V came to 0 bases and at J to 0 bases, leaving 5 bases not matched to a gene. The CDR3 runs to 16 residues. In nucleotides, the CDR3 is TGTGCCTGGAGTGTAAGGGGGCTCCCCTCCTACAATGAGCAGTTCTTC. The encoded protein is CAWSVRGLPSYNEQFF.

The chain combines TRBV10-1 with TRBJ2-3; unclear D gene. The CDR3 sequence is 14 residues long. The germline gives CDR1 WNHNN, CDR2 SYGVQD (reference sequence). Deletions cut 4 bases from V and 2 bases from J, with 10 bases between. The CDR3 DNA is TGCGCCAGCAGTGTGGAGCGAGTCACAGATACGCAGTATTTT. Translation gives CASSVERVTDTQYF.

This clone has only one observation. The chain joins TRBV10-2 to TRBJ1-2, with TRBD1 matching 9 bases. V lost 5 bases, J lost 2 bases, and 3 bases stayed unmatched. The CDR3 runs to 14 residues. Germline V gene sequence: CDR1 WSHSY, CDR2 SAAADI. As DNA, the CDR3 is TGCGCCAGCAGTAGGACAGGGGAAAACTATGGCTACACCTTC. It translates to CASSRTGENYGYTF.

The chain couples TRBV18 to TRBJ2-5; D not resolved. V lost 2 bases and J lost 5, with 6 bases in between. The CDR3 consists of 12 residues. Germline V lookup: CDR1 KGHSH, CDR2 LQKENI. The chain's CDR3 is CASSPGMETQYF. CDR3 bases: TGTGCCAGCTCACCAGGGATGGAGACCCAGTACTTC.

V gene TRBV7-9 combines with J gene TRBJ1-6; D remains ambiguous. V was cut by 0 bases and J by 10 bases, with 16 bases left in between. Germline assignment: CDR1 SEHNR and CDR2 FQNEAQ (reference sequence). The CDR3 is 16 residues long. This CDR3 is CASSLALQQDGSPLHF. The DNA of the CDR3 is TGTGCCAGCAGCTTAGCTTTGCAGCAGGATGGATCACCCCTCCACTTT.

Points on this clone: Other DNA sequences in the sample encode the same CDR3. The chain has TRBV6-1 and TRBJ1-2; 9 nucleotides align to TRBD1. This CDR3 has 14 residues. Trimming took 2 bases from V and 4 from J; bases not matched to a gene: 2. Germline V CDR1 and CDR2: MNHNS, SASEGT. The CDR3 sequence is CASSENRGRYGYTF. CDR3 DNA: TGTGCCAGCAGTGAAAACAGGGGGCGCTATGGCTACACCTTC.

The chain has TRBV5-1 and TRBJ1-1; 7 bases map to TRBD1. Trimming cost V 5 bases and J 0 bases; bases outside gene matches: 7. The CDR3 is made up of 15 amino acids. Germline CDR1 is SGHRS and CDR2 is YFSETQ. For the CDR3, the DNA is TGCGCCAGCAGAGGGGCCGGGACAGTGAACACTGAAGCTTTCTTT. Translation: CASRGAGTVNTEAFF.

This chain joins TRBV19 and TRBJ2-7, with D unresolved. The CDR3 covers 14 residues. CDR1 is LNHDA and CDR2 is SQIVND in the germline V gene (reference sequence). V was cut by 2 bases and J by 3 bases, with 11 bases left in between. CDR3 region: CASSITAPGYEQYF. The CDR3 region has the DNA TGTGCCAGTAGTATAACTGCCCCAGGCTACGAGCAGTACTTC.